Listed here are 16 T cell receptor beta chains from one sample, sequenced in a study of T cell responses to AZD1222 COVID-19 vaccine. TCRdb's table, derived via immunoSEQ multiplex PCR, lists solely in-frame clones and lacks some. The sample includes about 160,000 clones, 94% of them seen just once. The sample was peripheral blood, taken on day 0 of AZD1222 vaccination. All receptors derive from an adult in good health.

The rearrangement joins TRBV5-1 to TRBJ2-1; D could derive from TRBD1 or TRBD2 (5 bases each). V was clipped by 0 bases and J by 4 bases, with 14 bases between them. Germline CDR1 is SGHRS and CDR2 is YFSETQ. The CDR3 is 16 amino acids. The DNA for the CDR3 is TGCGCCAGCAGCTTGGCCCGGGGCGGTAGTTACAATGAGCAGTTCTTC. Its translation: CASSLARGGSYNEQFF. The whole variable domain, remainder taken from reference TRBV5-1 and TRBJ2-1, is KAGVTQTPRYLIKTRGQQVTLSCSPISGHRSVSWYQQTPGQGLQFLFEYFSETQRNKGNFPGRFSGRQFSNSRSEMNVSTLELGDSALYLCASSLARGGSYNEQFFGPGTRLTVL.

This chain uses TRBV12-3 or TRBV12-4 with TRBJ2-2; the D is unclear. The CDR3 covers 13 residues. Trimming removed 8 bases at V and 1 base at J, with 8 bases between. This CDR3 reads CASRPRNTGELFF. The CDR3 DNA reads as TGTGCCAGCCGGCCCAGGAACACCGGGGAGCTGTTTTTT.

The DNA of the CDR3 is TGTGCCAGCACCCGTGGGGGGTCGGGAGAAGATACGCAGTATTTT. It yields the protein CASTRGGSGEDTQYF. This chain links TRBV5-4 with TRBJ2-3, with D maybe TRBD2 (6 bases). In germline, CDR1 is SGHNT, CDR2 YYREEE (reference sequence). V lost 6 bases to trimming and J lost 5 bases, with 19 bases between them. The length of the CDR3 is 15 residues.

The J gene is TRBJ2-1, the V gene TRBV20-1; the D gene could be TRBD1 or TRBD2 (5 bases each). Germline assignment: CDR1 DFQATT and CDR2 SNEGSKA (reference sequence). V lost 5 bases and J lost 10, with 12 bases in between. The length of the CDR3 is 11 residues. CDR3 DNA: TGCAGTGCTGGGACCGGGTCCGAGCAGTTCTTC. Protein: CSAGTGSEQFF.

The chain carries TRBV5-6 and TRBJ1-2; D is possibly TRBD1 (6 bases). This CDR3 is 16 amino acids long. Germline CDR1 and CDR2: SGHDT and YYEEEE. Trimming left V 2 bases short and J 0 bases short, with 14 bases between. The CDR3 region is CASSFEGQRSNYGYTF. The CDR3 DNA follows: TGTGCCAGCAGCTTTGAGGGACAACGATCTAACTATGGCTACACCTTC.

The V call is TRBV24-1, the J call TRBJ2-5; 10 positions match TRBD1. V shed 4 bases, J shed 4 bases, and the junction held 2 bases outside the gene matches. The germline V gene encodes CDR1 KGHDR and CDR2 SFDVKD. CDR3 length equals 14 residues. CDR3 coding DNA: TGTGCCACCAGTGACGGACAGGGGGGAGAGACCCAGTACTTC. Translated: CATSDGQGGETQYF.

As concerns this clone: The germline gene is not matched at one end of the junction; a read error may be the cause. The chain is built from TRBV5-4 and TRBJ2-5; 9 bases match TRBD2. Germline CDR1 and CDR2: SGHNT and YYREEE (reference sequence). The CDR3 is 14 residues long. DNA of the CDR3: TGTGCCAGCAGCTTAGAAGCGGGAGGACAGACTCAGTACTTC. It translates to CASSLEAGGQTQYF.

This chain joins TRBV7-3 and TRBJ1-2, with TRBD1 identical over 12 bases. Germline CDR1 is SGHTA and CDR2 is FQGTGA. The CDR3 consists of 15 residues. The trim removed 5 bases at V and 7 bases at J, leaving 8 bases unmatched. In DNA, the CDR3 is TGTGCCAGCAGCCCCGGGACAGGGGGCGTCGGTGGCTACACCTTC. Translating gives CASSPGTGGVGGYTF.

This clone was seen ten or more times. The genes are TRBV2 and TRBJ1-1, with a tentative D call TRBD1 (5 bases). The germline CDR1 and CDR2 sequences are SNHLY and FYNNEI. Deletions cut 6 bases from V and 8 bases from J, with 13 bases between. The CDR3 totals 12 residues. This CDR3 is CASREGMAEAFF. For the CDR3, the DNA is TGTGCCAGCAGAGAGGGGATGGCAGAAGCTTTCTTT.

V and J are TRBV5-5 and TRBJ1-1; D is unclear. The CDR3 is 14 residues long. The germline V and J ends were trimmed by 0 bases and 2 bases, with 8 bases remaining between them. Looked up from germline, CDR1 is SGHKS and CDR2 is YYEKEE (reference sequence). The CDR3 sequence is CASSLGQANTEAFF. The CDR3 DNA reads as TGTGCCAGCAGCTTGGGGCAGGCCAACACTGAAGCTTTCTTT. Using reference TRBV5-5 and TRBJ1-1 for the parts outside the CDR3, the full variable domain is DAGVTQSPTHLIKTRGQQVTLRCSPISGHKSVSWYQQVLGQGPQFIFQYYEKEERGRGNFPDRFSARQFPNYSSELNVNALLLGDSALYLCASSLGQANTEAFFGQGTRLTVV.

V is TRBV15 and J is TRBJ1-5; 8 positions match TRBD1. CDR3 length: 14 amino acids. V trimming: 1 base; J trimming: 6 bases; junction bases outside the gene matches: 2. The germline V gene has CDR1 LNHNV and CDR2 YYDKDF (reference sequence). The CDR3 here is CATSRAGGGQPQHF. The DNA of the CDR3 is TGTGCCACCAGCAGAGCAGGGGGCGGTCAGCCCCAGCATTTT.

The rearrangement uses TRBV7-9 and TRBJ1-2, with TRBD1 matching 10 bases. CDR1 SEHNR and CDR2 FQNEAQ come from the germline V gene (reference sequence). This CDR3 has 14 amino acids. After removal of 7 bases from V and 4 bases from J, the junction contained 6 bases not matched to a gene. The CDR3 nucleotides are TGTGCCAGCACCACGACAGGGGGCCTCTATGGCTACACCTTC. Translating it yields CASTTTGGLYGYTF.

This clone was observed once. This chain uses TRBV27 with TRBJ2-7; D is uncertain. Germline V gene lookup returns CDR1 MNHEY and CDR2 SMNVEV (reference sequence). V dropped 0 bases and J dropped 3 bases, with 15 bases sitting between them. The CDR3 extends over 16 amino acids. The CDR3 loop reads CASSLSYSLPIYEQYV. In DNA form, the CDR3 reads TGTGCCAGCAGTTTATCGTACTCTCTCCCAATCTACGAGCAGTACGTC.

The chain couples TRBV7-9 to TRBJ1-3, with D possibly matching TRBD1 (5 bases). Germline lookup yields CDR1 SEHNR and CDR2 FQNEAQ (reference sequence). Trimming removed 5 bases at V and 0 bases at J, with 14 bases between. This CDR3 comprises 16 residues. Here the CDR3 reads CASSRGRGGSGNTIYF. For the CDR3, the DNA is TGTGCCAGCAGCCGGGGAAGGGGCGGCTCTGGAAACACCATATATTTT.

The rearrangement joins TRBV19 to TRBJ2-6; 11 bases are a match to TRBD1. CDR3 size: 19 residues. Looked up from germline, CDR1 is LNHDA and CDR2 is SQIVND (reference sequence). J was trimmed by 0 bases and V by 1 base; bases with no gene match: 5. CDR3 sequence reads: CASSIVTGTGGSGANVLTF. CDR3 bases: TGTGCCAGTAGTATAGTTACCGGGACAGGGGGCTCTGGGGCCAACGTCCTGACTTTC.

The genes are TRBV9 and TRBJ2-1; D may match TRBD1 or TRBD2 (7 bases each). Per the germline V gene, CDR1 is SGDLS and CDR2 is YYNGEE. V lost 4 bases and J 8 bases, leaving 10 bases between the germline ends. The length of the CDR3 is 12 residues. The CDR3 loop is CASSSGGDEQFF. The CDR3 DNA sequence: TGTGCCAGCAGCTCAGGGGGGGATGAGCAGTTCTTC.